This TCR beta chain stems from a study of vaccination and CD4 T cells after COVID-19. On the study more broadly: Diagnosis preceded the drawing of post-COVID samples by a median around 100 days (range 35 to 161). Treatment of control cultures consisted of a CEFX pool, an HIV-1 Nef pool, or no peptide.

Indicated treatment: approximately nine-day PBMC culture with coronavirus spike peptide pools or control peptides (ViraFEST assay). With around 9.4 ug/ml peptide pools and about 9.6 IU/ml IL-2, PBMCs were cultured at approximately 2 million per well. Concerning this clonotype: The antigen is undetermined.

Whole-study findings and limits: The great majority, 304 of 307 vaccine-specific clones, proved spike mono-reactive in convalescent patients.

Cultured CD4+ T cell DNA underwent sequencing with the Oncomine TCR Beta short-read assay. TCRdb independently ran MiXCR on the PCR reads; one entry per CDR3 protein. The sample carries 20,000 to 30,000 distinct CDR3 sequences, around 69% recorded once. Trimming removed 0 bases from V and 6 bases from J, with 8 bases in between. The CDR3 is made up of 13 amino acids. The germline gives CDR1 SGHNT, CDR2 YENEEA. The TCR comes from a human donor who received a COVID-19 vaccine. The chain is built from TRBV11-3 and TRBJ1-2; no firm D call. The sample was CD4+ T cells from blood, cultured in vitro, taken after SARS-CoV-2 vaccination. The CDR3 sequence is CASSLDRRDGYTF. The CDR3 DNA reads as TGTGCCAGCAGCTTAGATCGGAGGGATGGCTACACCTTC. Using reference TRBV11-3 and TRBJ1-2 for the parts outside the CDR3, the full variable domain is EAGVVQSPRYKIIEKKQPVAFWCNPISGHNTLYWYLQNLGQGPELLIRYENEEAVDDSQLPKDRFSAERLKGVDSTLKIQPAELGDSAVYLCASSLDRRDGYTFGSGTRLTVV.